This T cell receptor (beta chain) was obtained from a study of vaccination effects on CD4 cells after COVID-19. CDR1 LGHDT and CDR2 YNNKEL come from the germline V gene (reference sequence). This CDR3 contains 15 residues. With 1 base removed from V and 0 bases from J, the gap between germline ends came to 6 bases. Before sequencing, viral peptide pools were used by the ViraFEST assay to expand antigen-specific CD4+ T cells. Upon completion of 10 to 11 days in culture, CD4+ T cells were isolated. Each vaccine recipient was nucleocapsid antibody negative and had no prior SARS-CoV-2 infection. A note on this clone: Its antigen is not known.

Notes on the study in general: Early post-infection timepoints were absent, and convalescent patients were few.

The method was immunoSEQ multiplex PCR; TCRdb's version includes in-frame clones alone and lacks a portion of them. The top ten hold roughly 25% of the sample, which has under 45,000 clones, around 70% seen once. This chain links TRBV3-1 (or the pseudogene TRBV3-2) with TRBJ1-4; no clear D gene. The sample consisted of CD4+ T cells from PBMCs cultured with HCoV-OC43 spike peptides, taken before COVID-19 vaccination. Subset described: HCoV-OC43 spike overlapping peptide pool stimulation. The TCR sequence derives from a human donor who received a COVID-19 vaccine. This CDR3 reads CASSQAPATNEKLFF. CDR3 bases: TGTGCCAGCAGCCAAGCTCCTGCAACTAATGAAAAACTGTTTTTT.